A selection of T cell receptor beta chains follows, all from one sample in a study of blood T cell repertoires in COVID-19. Assay: immunoSEQ multiplex PCR; the TCRdb copy retains only in-frame clones and omits some. Of about 160,000 clones listed, roughly 88% are singletons. Sequencing was done on a sample of peripheral blood. The receptors come from a man older than 75 with COVID-19, enrolled during active disease. The CDR3 runs from the conserved cysteine through the conserved F or W. Each record gives: V gene, D gene, clone size, J gene, CDR3 DNA, CDR3 protein. D genes are given only for firm matches. Not all rows give a size; the values are once, few, many and, for expanded clones, a class.

V gene: TRBV7-9
D gene: -
clone size: -
J gene: TRBJ1-1
CDR3 DNA: TGTGCCAGCAGCCACCGCAGAGGTGGGAACACTGAAGCTTTCTTT
CDR3 protein: CASSHRRGGNTEAFF

V gene: TRBV7-3
D gene: -
clone size: -
J gene: TRBJ1-1
CDR3 DNA: TGTGCCAGCAGCAAAGGACAGCAGAACACTGAAGCTTTCTTT
CDR3 protein: CASSKGQQNTEAFF

V gene: TRBV5-6
D gene: TRBD1
clone size: -
J gene: TRBJ2-5
CDR3 DNA: TGTGCCAGCAGCCCGGTCAGGGGGAGAGGACAAGAGACCCAGTACTTC
CDR3 protein: CASSPVRGRGQETQYF

V gene: TRBV2
D gene: -
clone size: -
J gene: TRBJ2-7
CDR3 DNA: TGTGCCAGCCTTCACTCCGGGACGGGAGACGTGGAGCAGTACTTC
CDR3 protein: CASLHSGTGDVEQYF

V gene: TRBV10-3
D gene: -
clone size: -
J gene: TRBJ2-5
CDR3 DNA: TGTGCCATCAGTCCCGACCAACAGGGTACGGGGGAGACCCAGTACTTC
CDR3 protein: CAISPDQQGTGETQYF

V gene: TRBV19
D gene: -
clone size: -
J gene: TRBJ1-4
CDR3 DNA: TGTGCCAGTAGTATAGTTGGCCAGAAAGAAAAACTGTTTTTT
CDR3 protein: CASSIVGQKEKLFF

V gene: TRBV7-2
D gene: TRBD1
clone size: -
J gene: TRBJ1-1
CDR3 DNA: TGTGCCAGCAGCCCGACAGGGGTCACTGAAGCTTTCTTT
CDR3 protein: CASSPTGVTEAFF

V gene: TRBV14
D gene: -
clone size: -
J gene: TRBJ2-3
CDR3 DNA: TGTGCCAGCAGCCAAGATCGCAGTGCAGATACGCAGTATTTT
CDR3 protein: CASSQDRSADTQYF

V gene: TRBV7-2
D gene: -
clone size: -
J gene: TRBJ1-2
CDR3 DNA: TGTGCCAGCAGAATAGATGGCAGGGCCTACTATGGCTACACCTTC
CDR3 protein: CASRIDGRAYYGYTF

V gene: TRBV14
D gene: -
clone size: -
J gene: TRBJ2-5
CDR3 DNA: TGTGCCAGCAGCCCGCCCCAAGAGCAGCAGAGGTACCAAGAGACCCAGTACTTC
CDR3 protein: CASSPPQEQQRYQETQYF

V gene: TRBV9
D gene: TRBD1
clone size: -
J gene: TRBJ1-5
CDR3 DNA: TGTGCCAGCAGCAGAGGGGACAGCCAAAATCAGCCCCAGCATTTT
CDR3 protein: CASSRGDSQNQPQHF

V gene: TRBV24-1
D gene: TRBD1
clone size: once
J gene: TRBJ2-1
CDR3 DNA: TGTGCCACTGCGGGACAGGGGTTTAATGAGCAGTTCTTC
CDR3 protein: CATAGQGFNEQFF

V gene: TRBV9
D gene: TRBD2
clone size: -
J gene: TRBJ2-3
CDR3 DNA: TGTGCCAGCAGCGTACTAGCGGGGGCAGATACGCAGTATTTT
CDR3 protein: CASSVLAGADTQYF

V gene: TRBV7-2
D gene: -
clone size: few
J gene: TRBJ1-6
CDR3 DNA: TGTGCCAGCAGCTTAGGGGGCCAAACACCCCTCCACTTT
CDR3 protein: CASSLGGQTPLHF

V gene: TRBV14
D gene: TRBD2
clone size: -
J gene: TRBJ2-3
CDR3 DNA: TGTGCCAGCAGAAAAACGGGGGGGCCCGATACGCAGTATTTT
CDR3 protein: CASRKTGGPDTQYF

V gene: TRBV19
D gene: TRBD1
clone size: -
J gene: TRBJ1-4
CDR3 DNA: TGTGCCAGTACAGGGGGCCATGAAAAACTGTTTTTT
CDR3 protein: CASTGGHEKLFF